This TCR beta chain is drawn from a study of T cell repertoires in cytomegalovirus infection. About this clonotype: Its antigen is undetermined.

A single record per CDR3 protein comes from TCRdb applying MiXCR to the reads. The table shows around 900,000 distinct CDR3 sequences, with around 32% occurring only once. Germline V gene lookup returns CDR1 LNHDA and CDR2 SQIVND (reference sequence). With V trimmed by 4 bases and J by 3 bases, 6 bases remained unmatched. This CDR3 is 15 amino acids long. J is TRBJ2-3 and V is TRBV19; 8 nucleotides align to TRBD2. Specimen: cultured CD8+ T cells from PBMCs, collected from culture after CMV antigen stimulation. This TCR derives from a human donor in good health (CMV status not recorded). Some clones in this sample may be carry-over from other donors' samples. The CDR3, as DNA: TGTGCCAGTAGTACCCGGGGGGGGCAGACAGATACGCAGTATTTT. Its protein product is CASSTRGGQTDTQYF.